Reported below is one T cell receptor beta chain. It lacks a known antigen. Qualities for individual bases were not recorded, and no much larger clone is one base off. The data were taken from a study of shared clonotypes between healthy human individuals (dated by TCRdb to 2018 to 2021). In the study overall: The cohort comprised a couple of women and a few men aged 18 to 49 years. Each donor's leukapheresis produced roughly between roughly 0.85 and 9.5 billion PBMCs. Different laboratories and diverse techniques were used to prepare libraries and sequence TCR repertoires, to increase sequencing depth and limit assay-specific biases. Per donor, three plates each were used for CD4 naive and CD4 memory, two for CD8 naive, and one for CD8 memory. To estimate repertoire size and how much clonotype sharing occurs between individuals, the study deeply sequenced the blood TCR repertoires of several healthy adults.

The donors were healthy, HIV-negative adults who had no recently reported acute infections or vaccinations. Every donor was a Caucasian adult living in Nashville, Tennessee, USA. CD4+ T cells were enriched through magnetic negative selection, after which naive cells were positively selected on CD45RA and the remaining negative fraction served as the memory subset. After blood collection by leukapheresis, PBMCs were isolated using Ficoll-Histopaque density gradient centrifugation and then cryopreserved in the vapor phase of liquid nitrogen. Analytical flow cytometry was used to check the purity and quantity of each magnetically sorted T cell population. From each sorted fraction, genomic DNA was isolated and quantified by UV absorbance on a Nanodrop 2000c. The full study reports these points: Sampling was limited to blood, and TCR repertoires in tissue likely differ from TCR repertoires in blood. Naive subsets generally had larger estimated clonotype richness than memory subsets did. Based on pairwise subsampling, the degree of clonotype sharing among donors was expected to be affected by sequencing depth. Clonotypes shared by all four sorted-subset donors showed higher generation probabilities than non-shared clonotypes. Roughly 5% of naive CD4, 3.5% of naive CD8, about 2.1% of memory CD4, and more than 0.35% of memory CD8 clonotypes were shared across a few donors. Because the study included a small number of donors, the genetic and exposure-history diversity represented was limited. Even with the large sequencing depth, rarefaction of the sorted-subset datasets indicated that sequencing was incomplete.

V gives up 7 bases and J gives up 5 bases, and the segment between their germline ends measures 14 bases. Spanning cysteine to phenylalanine, the CDR3 consists of 13 amino acids. Only the CDR3 part of the read is kept: 39 bases, read in frame from the first base. The CDR1 and CDR2 encoded by the germline V gene (reference sequence) are LNHDA and SQIVND. Using the deep immunoSEQ assay, TCR CDR3 regions were amplified from genomic DNA by multiplex PCR. Genomic DNA extracted from each cell subset was distributed evenly over all wells of several immunoSEQ 96-well plates, and each plate served as one replicate. Each replicate PCR for sorted subsets received around 0.2 ug genomic DNA, equal to roughly 29,000 T cell genomes. Purified libraries were measured with a Qubit 3.0 fluorometer, size-checked on a Bioanalyzer 2100, and measured again with the KAPA Library Quantification kit. Each immunoSEQ 96-well plate was sequenced on its own single-read 150-cycle Illumina NextSeq 550 flow cell. Per the original workflow: Because only junctional sequences without quality scores were contained in the immunoSEQ output, filtering matching that applied to full-length reads could not be performed. To assign V/J genes and CDR3, sequences were annotated against IMGT germline references using PyIR, a Python wrapper for IgBLAST v1.9. Reads with weak V/J assignments (E-value above 1e-6), missing CDR3, stop codons, out-of-frame junctions, or ambiguous translated residues were removed. V3J clonotypes were defined as sequences sharing the same inferred V gene, J gene, and CDR3 amino acid sequence. The percentage overlap between two repertoires was calculated by dividing the number of shared unique clonotypes by the size of the smaller repertoire. Repertoire richness was assessed with RTK rarefaction, the Chao1 estimator, and Recon v2.1 estimates of unobserved clonotypes. For all TCRbeta clonotypes obtained by the gDNA method from a few donors, generation probabilities were computed with OLGA. What TCRdb holds here is the immuneACCESS table cut down to in-frame rearrangements. Part of the clones is not present; checked against another copy, under half of the missing clones reflect an unresolved V gene, and the others are unexplained. V and J calls and clone size are those listed in that table; D and trimming were worked out from the DNA. The sample table shows approximately 500,000 clones, and less than 96% are seen once. In total, the top ten clones hold approximately 0.06% of the sample.

The clonotype comes from a woman aged 25-40 years in good health. Here the chain combines TRBV19 and TRBJ1-1, with no confidently assigned D gene. Material: naive CD4+ T cells sorted from blood. The cell subset or site label of this sample denotes: CD45RA+ positively selected. The sequenced DNA: TGTGCCAGTACTAATCTGGTCAATACTGAAGCTTTCTTT. This encodes CASTNLVNTEAFF.